Below are 2 T cell receptor beta chains sequenced from a single sample in a study of T cells after yellow fever vaccination. In TCRdb, the 5' RACE reads were re-called with MiXCR into one record per CDR3 protein. The sample has approximately 250,000 distinct CDR3 sequences; 5.2% are singletons. Sequencing used CD4+ T cells sorted from PBMCs, obtained on the day of the yellow fever booster vaccination. The receptors shown here come from a man aged 18 to 30 who received the YFV17D yellow fever vaccine.

The CDR3 region has the DNA TGTGCCAGCAGCCATAGGACGGGTAACACTGAAGCTTTCTTT. The encoded protein is CASSHRTGNTEAFF. This sequence joins TRBV14 and TRBJ1-1; D ambiguous. This CDR3 comprises 14 residues. Trimming took 3 bases from V and 2 from J, leaving 10 bases between them. CDR1 is SGHDN and CDR2 is FVKESK in the germline V gene. The whole variable domain, filled in from reference TRBV14 and TRBJ1-1, reads EAGVTQFPSHSVIEKGQTVTLRCDPISGHDNLYWYRRVMGKEIKFLLHFVKESKQDESGMPNNRFLAERTGGTYSTLKVQPAELEDSGVYFCASSHRTGNTEAFFGQGTRLTVV.

The V call is TRBV19, the J call TRBJ2-7; TRBD2 agrees at 7 bases. Unmatched junction bases numbered 21, after V lost 6 bases and J lost 1 base. Germline assignment: CDR1 LNHDA and CDR2 SQIVND (reference sequence). The CDR3 length is 19 residues. The CDR3, as DNA: TGTGCCAGTAGGCGGTCTGCTAGCGGAGACGCAATAACTTCCTACGAGCAGTACTTC. Translated, it gives CASRRSASGDAITSYEQYF.